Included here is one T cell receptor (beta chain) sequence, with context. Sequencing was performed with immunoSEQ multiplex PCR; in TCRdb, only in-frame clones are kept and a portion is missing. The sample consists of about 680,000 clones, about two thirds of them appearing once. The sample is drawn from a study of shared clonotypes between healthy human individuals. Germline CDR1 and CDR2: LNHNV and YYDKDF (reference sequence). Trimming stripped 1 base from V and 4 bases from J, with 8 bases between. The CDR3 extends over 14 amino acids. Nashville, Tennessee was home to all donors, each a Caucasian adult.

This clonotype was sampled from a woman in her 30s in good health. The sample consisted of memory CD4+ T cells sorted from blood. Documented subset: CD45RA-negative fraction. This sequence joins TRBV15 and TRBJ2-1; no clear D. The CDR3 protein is CATSRVRAYNEQFF. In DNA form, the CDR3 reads TGTGCCACCAGCAGAGTTCGAGCATACAATGAGCAGTTCTTC.